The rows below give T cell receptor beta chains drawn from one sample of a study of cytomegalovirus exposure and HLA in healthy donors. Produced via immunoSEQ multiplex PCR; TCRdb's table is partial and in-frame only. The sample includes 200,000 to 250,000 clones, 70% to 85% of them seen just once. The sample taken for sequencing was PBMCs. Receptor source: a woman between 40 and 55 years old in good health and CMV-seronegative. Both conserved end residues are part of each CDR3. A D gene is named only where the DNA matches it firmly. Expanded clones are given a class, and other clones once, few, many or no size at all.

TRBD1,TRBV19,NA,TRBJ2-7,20,CASSLEWGMGQGRPLAEQYF,TGTGCCAGTAGCCTCGAGTGGGGGATGGGACAGGGGCGCCCCCTGGCCGAGCAGTACTTC
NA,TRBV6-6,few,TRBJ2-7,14,CASRGGRGSYEQYF,TGTGCCAGCAGGGGGGGACGGGGGTCCTACGAGCAGTACTTC
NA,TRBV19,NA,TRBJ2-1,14,CASSPGFPRNEQFF,TGTGCCAGTAGCCCGGGATTCCCAAGGAATGAGCAGTTCTTC
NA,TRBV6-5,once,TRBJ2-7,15,CASSYYGGGSYEQYF,TGTGCCAGCAGTTACTATGGGGGAGGAAGCTACGAGCAGTACTTC
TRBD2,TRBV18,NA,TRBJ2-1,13,CASSRDYNNEQFF,TGTGCCAGCTCACGGGACTACAACAATGAGCAGTTCTTC
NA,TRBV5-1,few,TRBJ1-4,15,CASSATEATNEKLFF,TGCGCCAGCAGCGCTACAGAAGCAACTAATGAAAAACTGTTTTTT
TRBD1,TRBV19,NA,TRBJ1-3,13,CASGTGGKNTIYF,TGTGCCAGCGGTACAGGGGGAAAAAACACCATATATTTT
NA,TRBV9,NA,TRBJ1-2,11,CASSGLYGYTF,TGTGCCAGCAGCGGACTCTATGGCTACACCTTC
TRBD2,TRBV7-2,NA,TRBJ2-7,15,CASSLIAGSSYEQYF,TGTGCCAGCAGCTTAATAGCGGGGTCAAGCTACGAGCAGTACTTC
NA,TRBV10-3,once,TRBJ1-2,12,CAISDSNYGYTF,TGTGCCATCAGCGACAGTAACTATGGCTACACCTTC
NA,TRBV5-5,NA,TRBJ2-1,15,CASSLGSSSYNEQFF,TGTGCCAGCAGCTTGGGAAGTAGCTCCTACAATGAGCAGTTCTTC
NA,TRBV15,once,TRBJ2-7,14,CATSRGHDSYEQYF,TGTGCCACCAGCAGAGGACACGACTCCTACGAGCAGTACTTC
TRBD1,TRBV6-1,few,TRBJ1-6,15,CASRTGSGGNSPLHF,TGTGCCAGCAGGACAGGGTCAGGAGGTAATTCACCCCTCCACTTT
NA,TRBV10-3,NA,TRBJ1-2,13,CAIRQGSGYGYTF,TGTGCCATCAGACAGGGTTCCGGCTATGGCTACACCTTC
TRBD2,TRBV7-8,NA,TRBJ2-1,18,CASSLWGLAGTYYNEQFF,TGTGCCAGCAGCTTATGGGGCTTAGCGGGGACCTACTACAATGAGCAGTTCTTC
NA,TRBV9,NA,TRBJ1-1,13,CASSDTVNTEAFF,TGTGCCAGCAGCGATACGGTGAACACTGAAGCTTTCTTT
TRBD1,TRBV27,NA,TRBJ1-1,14,CASSLYSAGTAAFF,TGTGCCAGCAGTTTATATTCTGCCGGGACAGCAGCTTTCTTT
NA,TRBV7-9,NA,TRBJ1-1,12,CSSSRGDTEAFF,TGTTCCAGCAGCCGCGGGGACACTGAAGCTTTCTTT
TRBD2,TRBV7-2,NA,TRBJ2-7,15,CASSFRGRGSNEQYF,TGTGCCAGCAGCTTTAGAGGGCGGGGGTCTAACGAGCAGTACTTC
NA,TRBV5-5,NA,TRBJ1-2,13,CASSLGQRYGYTF,TGTGCCAGCAGCTTGGGACAGCGCTATGGCTACACCTTC
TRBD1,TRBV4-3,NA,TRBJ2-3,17,CASSSGGPGQAGNTQYF,TGCGCCAGCAGCTCAGGCGGTCCGGGACAGGCGGGGAATACGCAGTATTTT
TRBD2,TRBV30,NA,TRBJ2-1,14,CAWSGLAGENEQFF,TGTGCCTGGAGTGGACTAGCGGGGGAAAATGAGCAGTTCTTC
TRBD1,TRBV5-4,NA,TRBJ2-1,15,CASSTRTGRYNEQFF,TGTGCCAGCAGCACCCGGACAGGGAGATACAATGAGCAGTTCTTC
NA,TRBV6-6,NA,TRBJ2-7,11,CASSQPGRQYF,TGTGCCAGCAGCCAACCTGGGAGGCAGTACTTC
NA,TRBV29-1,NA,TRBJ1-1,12,CSVRRGVTEAFF,TGCAGCGTTCGGCGGGGGGTAACTGAAGCTTTCTTT
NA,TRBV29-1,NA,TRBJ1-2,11,CSVGELYGYTF,TGCAGCGTTGGGGAGCTCTATGGCTACACCTTC
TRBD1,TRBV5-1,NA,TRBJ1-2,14,CASSLAGTEYGYTF,TGCGCCAGCAGCTTGGCCGGGACAGAGTATGGCTACACCTTC
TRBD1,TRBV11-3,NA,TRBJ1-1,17,CASSLGTGYPPNTEAFF,TGTGCCAGCAGCTTGGGGACAGGGTACCCCCCGAACACTGAAGCTTTCTTT
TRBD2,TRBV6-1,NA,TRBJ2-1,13,CATRGSSYNEQFF,TGTGCCACGCGGGGGAGCTCCTACAATGAGCAGTTCTTC
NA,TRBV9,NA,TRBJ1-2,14,CASSPTDRDYGYTF,TGTGCCAGCAGCCCCACCGACAGAGACTATGGCTACACCTTC
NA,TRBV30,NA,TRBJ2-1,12,CAWSGSHNEQFF,TGTGCCTGGAGCGGTTCGCACAATGAGCAGTTCTTC
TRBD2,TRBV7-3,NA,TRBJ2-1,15,CASSLSAAGAGEQFF,TGTGCCAGCAGCTTATCGGCAGCGGGGGCCGGTGAGCAGTTCTTC
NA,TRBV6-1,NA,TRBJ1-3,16,CASSERGGQKENTIYF,TGTGCCAGCAGTGAAAGGGGGGGGCAGAAAGAAAACACCATATATTTT
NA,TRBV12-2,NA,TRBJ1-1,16,CASRLRADRGGTEAFF,TGTGCAAGTCGCTTAAGGGCGGACAGGGGGGGAACTGAAGCTTTCTTT
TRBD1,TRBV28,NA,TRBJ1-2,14,CASSLTGQAPGYTF,TGTGCCAGCAGTTTAACGGGACAGGCCCCGGGCTACACCTTC
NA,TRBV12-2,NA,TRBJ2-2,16,CASRLWASRNTGELFF,TGTGCAAGTCGCTTATGGGCTAGCAGGAACACCGGGGAGCTGTTTTTT
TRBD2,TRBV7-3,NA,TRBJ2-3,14,CASSLAGGLDTQYF,TGTGCCAGCAGCTTAGCGGGGGGCCTAGATACGCAGTATTTT
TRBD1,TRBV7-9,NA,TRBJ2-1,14,CASSAQTGNNEQFF,TGTGCCAGCAGCGCCCAGACAGGGAACAATGAGCAGTTCTTC
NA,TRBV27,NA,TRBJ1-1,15,CASSPRTASSTEAFF,TGTGCCAGCAGTCCAAGGACAGCGAGTAGCACTGAAGCTTTCTTT
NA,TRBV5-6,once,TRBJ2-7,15,CASSSLRDFSYEQYF,TGTGCCAGCAGCTCTCTCCGGGACTTTTCCTACGAGCAGTACTTC
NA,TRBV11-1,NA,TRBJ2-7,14,CASSFDRSSYEQYF,TGTGCCAGCAGCTTTGACCGGAGCTCCTACGAGCAGTACTTC
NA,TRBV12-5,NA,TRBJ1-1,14,CASATTNSGTEAFF,TGTGCTAGTGCCACAACGAACAGCGGCACTGAAGCTTTCTTT
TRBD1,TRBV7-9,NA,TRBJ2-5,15,CASSAGQGGQETQYF,TGTGCCAGCAGCGCCGGACAGGGAGGTCAGGAGACCCAGTACTTC
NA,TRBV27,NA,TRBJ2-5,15,CASSTFFNVQETQYF,TGTGCCAGCAGTACATTTTTCAACGTACAAGAGACCCAGTACTTC
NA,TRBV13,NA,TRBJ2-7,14,CASSHGGVTYEQYF,TGTGCCAGCAGCCATGGGGGCGTCACCTACGAGCAGTACTTC
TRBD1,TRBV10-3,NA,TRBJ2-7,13,CAISGGQDYEQYF,TGTGCCATCAGCGGGGGACAGGACTACGAGCAGTACTTC
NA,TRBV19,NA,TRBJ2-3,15,CASRGTSLGTDTQYF,TGTGCCAGTAGGGGGACTTCCTTAGGCACAGATACGCAGTATTTT
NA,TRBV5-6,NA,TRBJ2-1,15,CASSLGAQGGNEQFF,TGTGCCAGCAGCTTGGGGGCCCAGGGGGGCAATGAGCAGTTCTTC
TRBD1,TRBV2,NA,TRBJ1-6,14,CASTGGTGISPLPF,TGTGCCAGCACTGGCGGGACAGGGATTTCACCCCTCCCCTTT
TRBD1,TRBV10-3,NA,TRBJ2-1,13,CAIRDREFGEQFF,TGTGCCATACGGGACAGGGAGTTCGGCGAGCAGTTCTTC
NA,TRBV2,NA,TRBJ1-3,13,CASSPVSGNTIYF,TGTGCCAGTTCGCCGGTCTCTGGAAACACCATATATTTT